The clone carrying this T cell receptor (beta chain) has more than one count but fewer than ten. This specimen belongs to a study of T-cell memory formation after mild COVID-19. TCRdb called the 5' RACE reads again in MiXCR, with one record for every CDR3 protein. The top ten clones hold about an eighth of a sample with around 410,000 distinct CDR3 sequences, under 25% of them seen once. Looked up from germline, CDR1 is SGDLS and CDR2 is YYNGEE. The V gene end was trimmed by 2 bases and the J gene end by 1 base; junction bases not matched to a gene: 7. The CDR3 covers 16 residues. This TCR derives from an adult woman who had mild COVID-19 (a few samples of this study predate the infection). Cell type and time point are not known. Specimen: PBMCs or a T cell subset sorted from them (not recorded which). The V call is TRBV9, the J call TRBJ2-3, with 7 bases that match TRBD2. The CDR3 nucleotides read TGTGCCAGCAGCGTTTCTAGCGGAGCCCGCACAGATACGCAGTATTTT. It encodes CASSVSSGARTDTQYF.